Below, one T cell receptor beta chain is given with its context. Its antigen remains unidentified. The donors were part of the 120-subject validation cohort, which stood apart from the 666-subject first cohort. This entry comes from a study of cytomegalovirus exposure and HLA in healthy donors. Broader study findings: The study designated 150 to 200 TCR beta chains cytomegalovirus-associated.

The CDR3 extends over 17 amino acids. Germline assignment: CDR1 MDHEN and CDR2 SYDVKM. The V end was cut by 4 bases, the J end by 1 base, with 14 bases between. The method was immunoSEQ multiplex PCR; TCRdb's version includes in-frame clones alone and lacks a portion of them. Counted here are 90,000 to 110,000 clones, approximately 86% occurring once; the ten biggest clones make up about 4%. Input material: PBMCs. This receptor was identified in a woman aged 18-30 years in good health and CMV-seropositive. The chain combines TRBV28 with TRBJ2-6; D remains unclear. The CDR3 sequence is CASSSPPSESGANVLTF. CDR3 sequence (DNA): TGTGCCAGCAGTTCACCTCCGTCGGAGTCTGGGGCCAACGTCCTGACTTTC.